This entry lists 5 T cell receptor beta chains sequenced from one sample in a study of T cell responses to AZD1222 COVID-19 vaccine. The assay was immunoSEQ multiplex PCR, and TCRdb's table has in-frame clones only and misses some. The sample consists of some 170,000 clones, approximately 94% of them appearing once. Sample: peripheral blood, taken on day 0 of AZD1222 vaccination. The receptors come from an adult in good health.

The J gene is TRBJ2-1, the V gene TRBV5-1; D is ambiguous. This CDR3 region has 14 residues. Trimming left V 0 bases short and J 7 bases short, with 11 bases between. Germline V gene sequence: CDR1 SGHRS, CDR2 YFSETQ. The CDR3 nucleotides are TGCGCCAGCAGCTTGGCCGAGAAAGGGAATGAGCAGTTCTTC. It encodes CASSLAEKGNEQFF. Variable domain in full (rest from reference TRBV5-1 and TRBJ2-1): KAGVTQTPRYLIKTRGQQVTLSCSPISGHRSVSWYQQTPGQGLQFLFEYFSETQRNKGNFPGRFSGRQFSNSRSEMNVSTLELGDSALYLCASSLAEKGNEQFFGPGTRLTVL.

CDR3 sequence (DNA): TGTGCCAGTAGTACTGGGGAGACCCAGTACTTC. This codes for CASSTGETQYF. This chain connects TRBV19 to TRBJ2-5; D gene uncertain. V was cut by 4 bases and J by 5 bases, with 5 bases left in between. In germline, CDR1 is LNHDA, CDR2 SQIVND (reference sequence). The CDR3 spans 11 residues.

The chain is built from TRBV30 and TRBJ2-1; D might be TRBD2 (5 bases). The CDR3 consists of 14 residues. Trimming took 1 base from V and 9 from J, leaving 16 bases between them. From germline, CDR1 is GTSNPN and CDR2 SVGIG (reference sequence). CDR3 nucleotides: TGTGCCTGGAGTGGGCGGGCCGGCCGGGGTGAGCAGTTCTTC. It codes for CAWSGRAGRGEQFF.

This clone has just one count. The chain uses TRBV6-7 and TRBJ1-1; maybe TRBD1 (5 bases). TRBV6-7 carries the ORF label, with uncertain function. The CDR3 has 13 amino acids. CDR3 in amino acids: CASPGTRGTEAFF. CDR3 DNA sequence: TGTGCTTCCCCCGGGACCAGAGGCACTGAAGCTTTCTTT.

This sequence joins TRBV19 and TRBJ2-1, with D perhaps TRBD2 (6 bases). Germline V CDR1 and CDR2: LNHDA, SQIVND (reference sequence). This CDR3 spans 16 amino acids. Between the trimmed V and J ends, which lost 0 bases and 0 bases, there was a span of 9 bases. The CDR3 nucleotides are TGTGCCAGTAGTATAGAACGGGGGAACTCCTACAATGAGCAGTTCTTC. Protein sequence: CASSIERGNSYNEQFF.